This TCR beta chain was found in a study of cytomegalovirus exposure and HLA in healthy donors. The PCR contained 60 Vbeta and 13 Jbeta primers. Clones were sequenced by immunoSEQ multiplex PCR, and TCRdb holds only the in-frame ones, with some missing. The sample has about 190,000 clones; about 77% are singletons. Worth noting for this clone: Its antigen is as yet unknown.

Study-level findings and limits: The authors listed over 150 TCR beta chains as cytomegalovirus-associated. Researchers reportedly found TCR beta sequences accurately predicted most subjects' HLA-A and HLA-B alleles.

The receptor comes from a man younger than 45 in good health and CMV-seropositive. Material: PBMCs.

For the CDR3, the DNA is TGTGCCAGCAGTTACTCTGGGACTAGCAGTTACGAGCAGTACTTC. It encodes CASSYSGTSSYEQYF. The chain has TRBV6-5 and TRBJ2-5; 9 bases fit TRBD2. Gene TRBJ2-7 matches the end of the DNA better, so the J call may be wrong. Germline CDR1 is MNHEY and CDR2 is SVGAGI. This CDR3 has 15 amino acids.